These 25 T cell receptor beta chains were sequenced from one sample in a study of cytomegalovirus exposure and HLA in healthy donors. The study ran its PCR with 60 Vbeta and 13 Jbeta primers. The method was immunoSEQ multiplex PCR; TCRdb's version includes in-frame clones alone and lacks a portion of them. The sample has some 150,000 clones; about 80% are singletons. Material: PBMCs. These receptors came from a woman aged 45-65 years in good health and CMV-seronegative.

This rearrangement joins TRBV7-3 to TRBJ1-2, with D possibly being TRBD1 (6 bases). CDR1 SGHTA and CDR2 FQGTGA come from the germline V gene. The CDR3 contains 15 residues. Trimming left V 5 bases short and J 2 bases short, with 15 bases between. The CDR3 DNA reads TGTGCCAGCAGCCCCTATAACAGGGAGAACTATGGCTACACCTTC. As protein: CASSPYNRENYGYTF.

This clone has just one count. The chain combines TRBV27 with TRBJ1-2, with a weak D call TRBD1 (5 bases). V was cut by 2 bases and J by 8 bases, with 15 bases left in between. CDR1 is MNHEY and CDR2 is SMNVEV in the germline V gene (reference sequence). The CDR3 runs to 14 residues. The CDR3 protein is CASSLVSGDEGYTF. The CDR3 bases are TGTGCCAGCAGTTTAGTATCGGGGGATGAGGGCTACACCTTC.

The rearrangement joins TRBV18 to TRBJ1-1; unclear D gene. This CDR3 comprises 13 residues. Germline V lookup: CDR1 KGHSH, CDR2 LQKENI. The V end was cut by 4 bases, the J end by 3 bases, with 9 bases between. The CDR3 sequence is CASSQTVDTEAFF. The CDR3 region has the DNA TGTGCCAGCTCACAAACGGTTGACACTGAAGCTTTCTTT. Combining the CDR3 with reference TRBV18 and TRBJ1-1 gives the whole variable domain NAGVMQNPRHLVRRRGQEARLRCSPMKGHSHVYWYRQLPEEGLKFMVYLQKENIIDESGMPKERFSAEFPKEGPSILRIQQVVRGDSAAYFCASSQTVDTEAFFGQGTRLTVV.

This chain connects TRBV7-9 to TRBJ2-2, with 13 bases fitting TRBD2. The germline V gene encodes CDR1 SEHNR and CDR2 FQNEAQ (reference sequence). The V and J ends lost 5 bases and 6 bases, in that order; junction bases with no gene match: 9. The CDR3 consists of 17 residues. CDR3 amino acids: CASSKQPGLAGPGELFF. The CDR3 bases are TGTGCCAGCAGCAAACAACCGGGACTAGCGGGACCCGGGGAGCTGTTTTTT.

V is TRBV7-9 and J is TRBJ1-1, with TRBD1 matching over 7 bases. Germline V CDR1 and CDR2: SEHNR, FQNEAQ (reference sequence). V was pared by 0 bases and J by 5 bases, with 3 bases of the junction left unmatched. This CDR3 is 14 amino acids long. CDR3 sequence reads: CASSLAGGRTEAFF. The CDR3 nucleotides read TGTGCCAGCAGCTTAGCAGGGGGCAGGACTGAAGCTTTCTTT.

The CDR3 loop reads CASSLTGEGYTF. The CDR3 DNA follows: TGTGCCAGCAGCTTGACGGGGGAAGGCTACACCTTC. The rearrangement links TRBV5-6 to TRBJ1-2, with D possibly TRBD1 on 5 matching bases. The CDR3 loop spans 12 amino acids. V gave up 1 base and J gave up 8 bases, with 9 bases separating them. Germline V gene lookup returns CDR1 SGHDT and CDR2 YYEEEE. The variable domain in full, completed from reference TRBV5-6 and TRBJ1-2, reads DAGVTQSPTHLIKTRGQQVTLRCSPKSGHDTVSWYQQALGQGPQFIFQYYEEEERQRGNFPDRFSGHQFPNYSSELNVNALLLGDSALYLCASSLTGEGYTFGSGTRLTVV.

The rearrangement joins TRBV28 to TRBJ1-4; tentative D call: TRBD1 (5 bases). The V end lost 6 bases, the J end lost 8 bases, and 10 bases lay between the germline ends. The CDR3 length is 12 residues. From germline, CDR1 is MDHEN and CDR2 SYDVKM. CDR3 residues: CASSRVREKLFF. The CDR3 DNA is TGTGCCAGCAGCAGGGTGAGGGAAAAACTGTTTTTT.

The chain joins TRBV14 to TRBJ1-2, with a tentative D call TRBD1 (6 bases). The germline V gene has CDR1 SGHDN and CDR2 FVKESK. The V end was cut by 4 bases, the J end by 5 bases, with 11 bases between. This CDR3 contains 13 residues. The CDR3 bases are TGTGCCAGCAGCCGATCAGGGGATTATGGCTACACCTTC. As protein: CASSRSGDYGYTF.

This clone was seen only a few times. The chain joins TRBV7-9 to TRBJ1-1; D might be TRBD1 (6 bases). Germline values: CDR1 SEHNR, CDR2 FQNEAQ (reference sequence). This CDR3 spans 15 amino acids. V gave up 4 bases and J gave up 0 bases, with 12 bases separating them. The CDR3 protein is CASSYSDRLNTEAFF. CDR3 DNA: TGTGCCAGCAGCTACTCGGACAGACTGAACACTGAAGCTTTCTTT. Full variable domain (missing parts from reference TRBV7-9 and TRBJ1-1): DTGVSQNPRHKITKRGQNVTFRCDPISEHNRLYWYRQTLGQGPEFLTYFQNEAQLEKSRLLSDRFSAERPKGSFSTLEIQRTEQGDSAMYLCASSYSDRLNTEAFFGQGTRLTVV.

The genes are TRBV11-3 and TRBJ1-1; the D is unclear. V lost 3 bases to trimming and J lost 5 bases, with 10 bases between them. Germline-derived CDR1 and CDR2 are SGHNT and YENEEA. This CDR3 spans 13 amino acids. The CDR3 reads CASSFRGYTEAFF. The DNA of the CDR3 is TGTGCCAGCAGCTTCCGAGGGTATACTGAAGCTTTCTTT.

The chain uses TRBV7-2 and TRBJ2-3; D might be TRBD1 (6 bases). The germline V and J ends were trimmed by 2 bases and 5 bases, with 14 bases remaining between them. This CDR3 spans 15 amino acids. Germline assignment: CDR1 SGHTA and CDR2 FQGNSA. This CDR3 is CASSLSGRGEDTQYF. The CDR3 DNA sequence: TGTGCCAGCAGCTTAAGCGGCAGGGGCGAAGATACGCAGTATTTT.

The chain combines TRBV27 with TRBJ2-7; 8 bases are a match to TRBD1. Germline assignment: CDR1 MNHEY and CDR2 SMNVEV (reference sequence). The CDR3 is 13 amino acids. V lost 5 bases, J lost 5 bases, and 5 bases stayed unmatched. The DNA for the CDR3 is TGTGCCAGCAGTCCTTCGGACAGGGACGAGCAGTACTTC. This codes for CASSPSDRDEQYF.

The CDR3 sequence is CASSRDKNQPQHF. The CDR3 nucleotides are TGTGCCAGCAGCCGGGACAAAAATCAGCCCCAGCATTTT. The rearrangement uses TRBV7-9 and TRBJ1-5; D possibly corresponds to TRBD1 (6 bases). Germline-derived CDR1 and CDR2 are SEHNR and FQNEAQ (reference sequence). Trimming took off 5 bases at V and 4 bases at J, with 9 bases between the two ends. This CDR3 spans 13 amino acids. The whole variable domain, remainder taken from reference TRBV7-9 and TRBJ1-5, is DTGVSQNPRHKITKRGQNVTFRCDPISEHNRLYWYRQTLGQGPEFLTYFQNEAQLEKSRLLSDRFSAERPKGSFSTLEIQRTEQGDSAMYLCASSRDKNQPQHFGDGTRLSIL.

CDR3 amino acids: CASMMGSREKLFF. CDR3 coding DNA: TGTGCCAGCATGATGGGCTCAAGGGAAAAACTGTTTTTT. The chain links TRBV2 to TRBJ1-4; D gene uncertain. This CDR3 comprises 13 residues. Germline CDR1 SNHLY, CDR2 FYNNEI. Trimming took off 7 bases at V and 8 bases at J, with 14 bases between the two ends. Full variable domain (outside the CDR3, taken from reference TRBV2 and TRBJ1-4): EPEVTQTPSHQVTQMGQEVILRCVPISNHLYFYWYRQILGQKVEFLVSFYNNEISEKSEIFDDQFSVERPDGSNFTLKIRSTKLEDSAMYFCASMMGSREKLFFGSGTQLSVL.

This chain uses TRBV5-4 with TRBJ1-3, with no clear D. Germline V gives CDR1 SGHNT, CDR2 YYREEE (reference sequence). The germline V and J ends were trimmed by 0 bases and 2 bases, with 12 bases remaining between them. This CDR3 comprises 16 residues. In DNA form, the CDR3 reads TGTGCCAGCAGCTTGGAACAGTCCTTGCCTGGAAACACCATATATTTT. The encoded protein is CASSLEQSLPGNTIYF.

The gene calls are TRBV6-5 and TRBJ1-1; 7 nucleotides line up with TRBD1. Trimming took 3 bases from V and 2 from J; bases not matched to a gene: 9. Germline V gene data show CDR1 as MNHEY and CDR2 as SVGAGI. This CDR3 has 16 residues. The CDR3 sequence is CASSYGDSVSNTEAFF. CDR3 DNA: TGTGCCAGCAGTTATGGGGACAGCGTTTCAAACACTGAAGCTTTCTTT.

V and J are TRBV4-3 and TRBJ1-2; possibly TRBD1 for D (5 bases). V was cut by 4 bases and J by 1 base, with 13 bases left in between. Germline assignment: CDR1 LGHNA and CDR2 YSLEER. The CDR3 sequence is 15 residues long. For the CDR3, the DNA is TGCGCCAGCAGCCCACGGACACAATTTAACTATGGCTACACCTTC. As protein: CASSPRTQFNYGYTF.

This clone showed up just once. The chain links TRBV5-1 to TRBJ1-2; a weak D match, TRBD1 (5 bases). CDR1 and CDR2 from the germline V gene are SGHRS and YFSETQ. With 0 bases removed from V and 8 bases from J, the gap between germline ends came to 17 bases. This CDR3 region has 15 residues. The DNA for the CDR3 is TGCGCCAGCAGCTTGGCCGGTGGGGGGGTAGGAGGCTACACCTTC. Protein: CASSLAGGGVGGYTF.

This chain joins TRBV19 and TRBJ1-1; D may be TRBD1 (5 bases). V lost 6 bases, J lost 1 base, and 15 bases lay in between. Germline CDR1 and CDR2: LNHDA and SQIVND (reference sequence). This CDR3 is built from 15 residues. CDR3 bases: TGTGCCAGTAGGAGTGACGGGACTGGGAACACTGAAGCTTTCTTT. It specifies CASRSDGTGNTEAFF.

The chain carries TRBV7-9 and TRBJ2-3, with TRBD1 as a possible D gene (6 bases). This CDR3 spans 15 amino acids. The V and J ends lost 4 bases and 6 bases respectively, with 17 bases between them. Looked up from germline, CDR1 is SEHNR and CDR2 is FQNEAQ (reference sequence). In DNA form, the CDR3 reads TGTGCCAGCAGCTCAACCACAGGGAAAAGCGATACGCAGTATTTT. This translates into CASSSTTGKSDTQYF.

The chain has TRBV9 and TRBJ2-7; D is perhaps TRBD1 (6 bases). Germline loops: CDR1 SGDLS, CDR2 YYNGEE. Trimming shortened V by 3 bases and J by 2 bases, and 18 bases separated the two germline ends. The CDR3 consists of 16 residues. The CDR3 DNA sequence: TGTGCCAGCAGCGCAGACAGGTCCGCCGGAGCCTACGAGCAGTACTTC. Amino acids: CASSADRSAGAYEQYF.

The chain is built from TRBV28 and TRBJ1-5; D may be TRBD1 (6 bases). V gave up 3 bases and J gave up 2 bases, with 17 bases separating them. This CDR3 has 17 amino acids. CDR1 MDHEN and CDR2 SYDVKM come from the germline V gene. CDR3 coding DNA: TGTGCCAGCAGTTTGGGCCTCTACAGGGTTGGCAATCAGCCCCAGCATTTT. It yields the protein CASSLGLYRVGNQPQHF.

This chain links TRBV19 with TRBJ2-5; 9 nucleotides agree with TRBD2. The ends lost 5 bases at V and 5 bases at J; junction bases unmatched: 9. Germline V CDR1 and CDR2: LNHDA, SQIVND (reference sequence). This CDR3 spans 15 amino acids. The CDR3 spells CASSYLAGRVETQYF. CDR3 bases: TGTGCCAGTAGTTATCTAGCGGGACGGGTGGAGACCCAGTACTTC.

J is TRBJ1-2 and V is TRBV4-3, with 7 bases lining up with TRBD1. The V gene end was trimmed by 0 bases and the J gene end by 10 bases; junction bases not matched to a gene: 8. Germline values: CDR1 LGHNA, CDR2 YSLEER. This CDR3 has 14 amino acids. The CDR3 DNA sequence: TGCGCCAGCAGCCAAGAAGGGGGGACAGTGCCCTACACCTTC. Protein product: CASSQEGGTVPYTF.

This rearrangement joins TRBV19 to TRBJ2-1; 7 bases align to TRBD2. J was trimmed by 8 bases and V by 1 base; bases with no gene match: 5. Germline assignment: CDR1 LNHDA and CDR2 SQIVND (reference sequence). This CDR3 has 14 residues. The CDR3 DNA sequence: TGTGCCAGTAGTATAGGACTAGCTTGGGATGAGCAGTTCTTC. It translates to CASSIGLAWDEQFF.